The present T cell receptor (beta chain) was sequenced within a study of blood T cells in healthy people across ages. Study at large: The capture of about one barcoded beta molecule per two T cells was achieved by template switching.

Remarks on this clonotype: Antigen: not known. At one end the junction does not follow the germline gene, possibly because of a read error.

Study-level points and caveats: There were more naive CD4+ cells and higher diversity in long-lived donors than in aged donors.

Germline V CDR1 and CDR2: SGHTA, FQGTGA. The CDR3 is 16 residues long. Through a sample-barcoded 5' primer and a J-beta primer mix, a second PCR was run for 7 to 11 cycles. Every cDNA molecule bore a tag from a template-switch adaptor containing 12 random nucleotides. Samples each returned at least 2.5 million CDR3-containing paired-end reads. TCRdb passed the 5' RACE reads through MiXCR, listing each CDR3 protein once. The sample lists about 1.6 million distinct CDR3 sequences, approximately 32% occurring once. This sequence originates from a young woman in good health. The rearrangement links TRBV7-3 to TRBJ2-7; a possible D gene is TRBD1 (6 bases). The sequenced sample consisted of blood. The CDR3 here is CTSSSNPGTLTYEQYF. DNA for the CDR3: TGTACCAGCAGCTCAAACCCCGGGACATTAACCTACGAGCAGTACTTC.